This T cell receptor (beta chain) originates from a study of blood T cell repertoires in COVID-19. Whole-study context: Acute and convalescent COVID-19 samples came from the United States, Italy and Spain. T cells, B-cell-depleted T cells, or PBMCs supplied cDNA or gDNA.

CDR1 is GTSNPN and CDR2 is SVGIG in the germline V gene (reference sequence). V shed 3 bases, J shed 3 bases, and the junction held 9 bases outside the gene matches. CDR3 size: 15 residues. Generated by immunoSEQ multiplex PCR, the TCRdb table keeps only in-frame clones and is missing some. The data contain 400,000 or so clones, around 84% of them singletons. The V and J genes are TRBV30 and TRBJ2-7; 9 bases are shared with TRBD2. The sequenced sample consisted of peripheral blood. This TCR was recovered from a human donor in a cohort sampled during active COVID-19. CDR3 in DNA: TGTGCCTGGAGAATAGCGGGAGTGAGATTCTACGAGCAGTACTTC. Protein sequence: CAWRIAGVRFYEQYF.